This T cell receptor (beta chain) was documented in a study of graft-versus-host responses after intestinal transplantation. Study-wide context: As for transplant type, recipients had multivisceral, liver-intestinal, or isolated intestinal grafts. The whole recipient group had anti-thymocyte globulin induction followed by tacrolimus and steroids for around 3 years. Notes on the study in general: Early after transplant, HvG clones declined as circulating GvH clones peaked. Patients with graft-donor T cell macrochimerism had high graft-versus-host to host-versus-graft clonal ratios in allografts.

The V gene's germline CDR1 is SGDLS and CDR2 YYNGEE. The V and J ends lost 0 bases and 5 bases, in that order; junction bases with no gene match: 4. This CDR3 has 16 amino acids. As concerns this clone: Its antigen is not known.

Sequencing used immunoSEQ multiplex PCR; TCRdb keeps in-frame clones, though not all of them. This table has some 48,000 clones, roughly 80% appearing once. The TCR sequence derives from a human donor who was the organ donor for an intestinal transplant. The chain combines TRBV9 with TRBJ2-3; 12 bases are shared with TRBD2. Material: unstimulated CD4+ T cells sorted from spleen or lymph node cells, obtained before transplant. CDR3 sequence: CASSVALAGGVDTQYF. CDR3 bases: TGTGCCAGCAGCGTAGCCCTAGCGGGGGGGGTAGATACGCAGTATTTT.